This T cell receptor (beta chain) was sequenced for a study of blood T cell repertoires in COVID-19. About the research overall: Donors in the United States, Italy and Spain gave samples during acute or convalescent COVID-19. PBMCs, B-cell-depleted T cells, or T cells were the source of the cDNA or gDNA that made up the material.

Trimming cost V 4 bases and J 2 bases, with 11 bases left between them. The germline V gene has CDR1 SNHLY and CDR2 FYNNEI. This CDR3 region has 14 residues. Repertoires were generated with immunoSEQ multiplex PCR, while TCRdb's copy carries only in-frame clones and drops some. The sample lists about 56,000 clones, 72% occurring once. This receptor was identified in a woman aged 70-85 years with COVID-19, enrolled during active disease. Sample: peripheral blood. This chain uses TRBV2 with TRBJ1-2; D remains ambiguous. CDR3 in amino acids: CASSGGEGNYGYTF. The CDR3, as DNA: TGTGCCAGCAGTGGGGGAGAGGGAAACTATGGCTACACCTTC.